This T cell receptor beta chain is from a study of Ad26.COV2.S vaccination and SARS-CoV-2 variants. Libraries were prepared by immunoSEQ multiplex PCR; TCRdb keeps only in-frame clonotypes and omits some of them. Among about 350,000 clones, about 88% were seen once, and the ten largest hold 3% to 4%. The CDR3 contains 13 residues. Looked up from germline, CDR1 is SGHRS and CDR2 is YFSETQ. Germline trimming cut 5 bases from V and 2 bases from J; bases unmatched to any gene: 3. In its sample, this clone was seen a few times. Described treatment: 15 to 20 received Ad26.COV2.S at low or high dose, single or two shots; about five received placebo; per-sample allocation not given. Material that was analyzed had been drawn on day 63 after the first vaccine or placebo injection.

The TCR originated in a person between 18 and 59 years old who received the Ad26.COV2.S COVID-19 vaccine or a placebo. The source material was peripheral blood, sampled in a trial of Ad26.COV2.S vaccine versus placebo. This chain links TRBV5-1 with TRBJ2-7, with 8 nucleotides matching TRBD1. This CDR3 reads CASRPGQAYEQYF. The CDR3 region has the DNA TGCGCCAGCAGGCCGGGACAGGCCTACGAGCAGTACTTC. Supplemented by reference TRBV5-1 and TRBJ2-7, the full variable domain reads KAGVTQTPRYLIKTRGQQVTLSCSPISGHRSVSWYQQTPGQGLQFLFEYFSETQRNKGNFPGRFSGRQFSNSRSEMNVSTLELGDSALYLCASRPGQAYEQYFGPGTRLTVT.